The rows below give T cell receptor beta chains drawn from one sample of a study of T cell responses to AZD1222 COVID-19 vaccine. TCRdb's copy holds only in-frame clones and misses some; the assay was immunoSEQ multiplex PCR. The profile shows some 150,000 clones, 92% of them singletons. The specimen was peripheral blood, collected on day 0 of MenACWY control vaccination. The source of these receptors is an adult in good health. CDR3s include the opening cysteine and the closing phenylalanine or tryptophan. Fields, in order: CDR3 length, V gene, D gene, J gene, clone size, CDR3 DNA, CDR3 protein. A D gene is named only where the DNA matches it firmly. The size of a clone is reported for some rows only, either as once, few or many, or as a class for expanded clones.

CDR3 length: 11
V gene: TRBV7-9
D gene: -
J gene: TRBJ2-1
clone size: few
CDR3 DNA: TGTGCCAGCCTTAGCGTTGTTGAGCAGTTCTTC
CDR3 protein: CASLSVVEQFF

CDR3 length: 11
V gene: TRBV20-1
D gene: -
J gene: TRBJ2-7
clone size: -
CDR3 DNA: TGCAGTGCCAAGGGGGGCCACGAGCAGTACTTC
CDR3 protein: CSAKGGHEQYF

CDR3 length: 12
V gene: TRBV6-5
D gene: -
J gene: TRBJ1-4
clone size: -
CDR3 DNA: TGTGCCGCAGGAGGGGGGCCGGAAAAACTGTTTTTT
CDR3 protein: CAAGGGPEKLFF

CDR3 length: 17
V gene: TRBV7-2
D gene: TRBD2
J gene: TRBJ2-7
clone size: -
CDR3 DNA: TGTGCCAGCAGCCGGGGGGGTAGCGGGACTAACTCCTACGAGCAGTACTTC
CDR3 protein: CASSRGGSGTNSYEQYF

CDR3 length: 14
V gene: TRBV15
D gene: TRBD1
J gene: TRBJ2-7
clone size: -
CDR3 DNA: TGTGCCACCAGCAGAAGCAGGGGGTTGACCGAGCAGTACTTC
CDR3 protein: CATSRSRGLTEQYF

CDR3 length: 13
V gene: TRBV27
D gene: -
J gene: TRBJ1-3
clone size: -
CDR3 DNA: TGTGCCAGCAGTTTACTGGGGGGCAACACCATATATTTT
CDR3 protein: CASSLLGGNTIYF

CDR3 length: 17
V gene: TRBV6-1
D gene: TRBD1
J gene: TRBJ1-2
clone size: -
CDR3 DNA: TGTGCCAGCAGTGAATTCAGGGACAGGGCGGCGGTGGATGGCTACACCTTC
CDR3 protein: CASSEFRDRAAVDGYTF

CDR3 length: 14
V gene: TRBV15
D gene: TRBD1
J gene: TRBJ1-4
clone size: -
CDR3 DNA: TGTGCCACCAGCACCGAGACAGGGAGAGAAAAACTGTTTTTT
CDR3 protein: CATSTETGREKLFF

CDR3 length: 16
V gene: TRBV29-1
D gene: TRBD2
J gene: TRBJ2-1
clone size: -
CDR3 DNA: TGCAGCGTTGAACCGAAAGCGGGAAGCTCCTACAATGAGCAGTTCTTC
CDR3 protein: CSVEPKAGSSYNEQFF

CDR3 length: 16
V gene: TRBV5-1
D gene: -
J gene: TRBJ1-1
clone size: -
CDR3 DNA: TGCGCCAGCAGCTGGGGAGGTCAGATCATGAACACTGAAGCTTTCTTT
CDR3 protein: CASSWGGQIMNTEAFF

CDR3 length: 20
V gene: TRBV7-3
D gene: TRBD2
J gene: TRBJ2-1
clone size: -
CDR3 DNA: TGTGCCAGCAGCTCCATCCGGACTAGCGGGAGAGGGTCGGTACGGAATGAGCAGTTCTTC
CDR3 protein: CASSSIRTSGRGSVRNEQFF

CDR3 length: 14
V gene: TRBV21-1
D gene: -
J gene: TRBJ2-7
clone size: -
CDR3 DNA: TGTGCCAGCAGCGCCCGGGACTTCGTATACGAGCAGTACTTC
CDR3 protein: CASSARDFVYEQYF

CDR3 length: 17
V gene: TRBV24-1
D gene: TRBD1
J gene: TRBJ1-2
clone size: -
CDR3 DNA: TGTGCCACCAGTGATAGGAGCCAGGGGGGGAGGAACTATGGCTACACCTTC
CDR3 protein: CATSDRSQGGRNYGYTF

CDR3 length: 14
V gene: TRBV21-1
D gene: -
J gene: TRBJ1-6
clone size: -
CDR3 DNA: TGTGCCAGCATAACGGACAGGGGTGATTCACCCCTCCACTTT
CDR3 protein: CASITDRGDSPLHF

CDR3 length: 16
V gene: TRBV9
D gene: TRBD1
J gene: TRBJ2-1
clone size: -
CDR3 DNA: TGTGCCAGCAGCATGACCGGACAGGGGGCATACAATGAGCAGTTCTTC
CDR3 protein: CASSMTGQGAYNEQFF

CDR3 length: 14
V gene: TRBV19
D gene: -
J gene: TRBJ1-1
clone size: -
CDR3 DNA: TGTGCCAGTAGTATAGCAGGGTCGAGAACTGAAGCTTTCTTT
CDR3 protein: CASSIAGSRTEAFF

CDR3 length: 15
V gene: TRBV5-6
D gene: -
J gene: TRBJ2-7
clone size: -
CDR3 DNA: TGTGCCAGCAGCTCTCAGGACGAGGTTTTCTACGAGCAGTACTTC
CDR3 protein: CASSSQDEVFYEQYF

CDR3 length: 15
V gene: TRBV28
D gene: -
J gene: TRBJ1-1
clone size: -
CDR3 DNA: TGTGCCACGCTCAGGGACCAGGCGTGGAACACTGAAGCTTTCTTT
CDR3 protein: CATLRDQAWNTEAFF

CDR3 length: 16
V gene: TRBV9
D gene: -
J gene: TRBJ2-7
clone size: -
CDR3 DNA: TGTGCCAGCAGCAAAATTCCGGGACTCAAGGGCTACGAGCAGTACTTC
CDR3 protein: CASSKIPGLKGYEQYF

CDR3 length: 16
V gene: TRBV4-2
D gene: TRBD2
J gene: TRBJ2-1
clone size: once
CDR3 DNA: TGTGCCAGCAGGGTGAGCGGGACTAGCTCCTACAATGAGCAGTTCTTC
CDR3 protein: CASRVSGTSSYNEQFF

CDR3 length: 13
V gene: TRBV28
D gene: -
J gene: TRBJ1-5
clone size: -
CDR3 DNA: TGTGCCAGCAGTCGGGGTGGTCGTTTTCCCCAGCATTTT
CDR3 protein: CASSRGGRFPQHF

CDR3 length: 13
V gene: TRBV12-3/TRBV12-4
D gene: -
J gene: TRBJ1-4
clone size: -
CDR3 DNA: TGTGCCAGCAGTTTAGCCCCGGGCGAAAAACTGTTTTTT
CDR3 protein: CASSLAPGEKLFF

CDR3 length: 15
V gene: TRBV9
D gene: -
J gene: TRBJ2-1
clone size: -
CDR3 DNA: TGTGCCAGCAGCGTAGCGCTAGCGCCCGACAATGAGCAGTTCTTC
CDR3 protein: CASSVALAPDNEQFF

CDR3 length: 16
V gene: TRBV6-6
D gene: -
J gene: TRBJ1-2
clone size: -
CDR3 DNA: TGTGCCAGCAGCCCACGGACGGCTCAGAGTGGATATGGCTACACCTTC
CDR3 protein: CASSPRTAQSGYGYTF

CDR3 length: 14
V gene: TRBV13
D gene: -
J gene: TRBJ1-5
clone size: -
CDR3 DNA: TGTGCCAGCAGCTTCCGACTCCAATCCCAGCCCCAGCATTTT
CDR3 protein: CASSFRLQSQPQHF

CDR3 length: 15
V gene: TRBV6-1
D gene: -
J gene: TRBJ2-2
clone size: -
CDR3 DNA: TGTGCCAGCAGTGAACGGAACAGCGGGACCGGGGAGCTGTTTTTT
CDR3 protein: CASSERNSGTGELFF

CDR3 length: 15
V gene: TRBV10-2
D gene: -
J gene: TRBJ1-2
clone size: -
CDR3 DNA: TGCGCCAGCAGGGATCCGAGCGAAGACTACTATGGCTACACCTTC
CDR3 protein: CASRDPSEDYYGYTF

CDR3 length: 15
V gene: TRBV5-6
D gene: -
J gene: TRBJ2-7
clone size: once
CDR3 DNA: TGTGCCAGCAGCCCGGGGACTCCTGGGCACTACGAGCAGTACTTC
CDR3 protein: CASSPGTPGHYEQYF

CDR3 length: 15
V gene: TRBV3-1/TRBV3-2
D gene: -
J gene: TRBJ1-4
clone size: -
CDR3 DNA: TGTGCCAGCAGCCAAACGCCCTCCGGAGGTGAAAAACTGTTTTTT
CDR3 protein: CASSQTPSGGEKLFF

CDR3 length: 14
V gene: TRBV28
D gene: -
J gene: TRBJ1-2
clone size: -
CDR3 DNA: TGTGCCAGCTTCTTTCCAGGGGTATACTATGGCTACACCTTC
CDR3 protein: CASFFPGVYYGYTF

CDR3 length: 15
V gene: TRBV7-9
D gene: TRBD1
J gene: TRBJ2-2
clone size: -
CDR3 DNA: TGTGCCAGCAGCGTCGGGACAGGGGAAACCGGGGAGCTGTTTTTT
CDR3 protein: CASSVGTGETGELFF

CDR3 length: 16
V gene: TRBV25-1
D gene: TRBD1
J gene: TRBJ1-2
clone size: -
CDR3 DNA: TGTGCCAGCAGTCCCCCGGACAGGGGGATTCACTATGGCTACACCTTC
CDR3 protein: CASSPPDRGIHYGYTF